This T cell receptor (beta chain) was identified during a study of OX40 agonist ivuxolimab in advanced cancers. Across the whole study: Prior checkpoint blockade (anti-PD-1, anti-PD-L1 or anti-CTLA-4) was permitted; 40% had it.

TCRdb keeps only in-frame clones here, not all; method: immunoSEQ multiplex PCR. The table lists about 120,000 clones, just under 95% of them singletons, with about 0.15% in the top ten. Study-wide findings and caveats: Clones of CD4+ and CD8+ blood T cells grew by week 6 at doses of 0.1 to 3.0 mg/kg. CD8+ T cells showed, on average, more clonal expansion than CD4+ cells.

A remark on this clone: As yet, its antigen is unknown.

Patients were ruled out by autoimmune disease history or systemic immunosuppression. J lost 3 bases, V lost 4 bases, and 7 bases had no gene match. Germline V lookup: CDR1 SGHRS, CDR2 YFSETQ. This CDR3 contains 14 residues. Sequencing was performed on CD4+ or CD8+ T cells sorted from blood, taken in a trial of the OX40 agonist ivuxolimab. This clonotype was sampled from an adult with an advanced solid tumor such as melanoma, head and neck, liver or kidney cancer. The genes are TRBV5-1 and TRBJ2-7; 7 positions match TRBD1. In DNA form, the CDR3 reads TGCGCCAGCAGCCCGGGACAGATTATCTACGAGCAGTACTTC. This translates into CASSPGQIIYEQYF.